The 20 T cell receptor beta chains below all came from one sample that was sequenced in a study of technical replicates of blood from a few donors. The table came from immunoSEQ multiplex PCR; TCRdb's copy has only in-frame clones and leaves some out. The table shows tens of thousands of clones, with about 91% occurring only once. The sequenced sample consisted of T cells isolated from PBMCs. The receptors were gathered from a human donor in good health.

This clone was seen once. This chain joins TRBV7-9 and TRBJ2-1; 11 positions match TRBD2. Germline CDR1 is SEHNR and CDR2 is FQNEAQ (reference sequence). The CDR3 contains 15 residues. V shed 7 bases and J 7 bases; nucleotides not matched to a gene: 9. CDR3 sequence: CASTETSGIVNEQFF. CDR3 in DNA: TGTGCCAGCACCGAGACTAGCGGGATAGTGAATGAGCAGTTCTTC.

The V and J genes are TRBV30 and TRBJ1-2; perhaps TRBD1 as D (5 bases). The V end was cut by 2 bases, the J end by 5 bases, with 15 bases between. The germline CDR1 and CDR2 sequences are GTSNPN and SVGIG (reference sequence). This CDR3 is built from 14 residues. CDR3 sequence: CAWSIAGPVYGYTF. CDR3 nucleotide sequence: TGTGCCTGGAGTATAGCAGGGCCCGTGTATGGCTACACCTTC.

In this sample, this clone turned up once. The CDR3 loop reads CASNTGTGDEKLFF. CDR3 coding DNA: TGTGCCAGCAACACCGGGACAGGGGATGAAAAACTGTTTTTT. J is TRBJ1-4 and V is TRBV6-5, with 10 bases identical to TRBD1. V dropped 7 bases and J dropped 6; count of bases not matched to a gene: 5. The CDR3 totals 14 residues. Germline CDR1 and CDR2: MNHEY and SVGAGI.

The gene calls are TRBV30 and TRBJ2-2; a possible D gene is TRBD2 (6 bases). Germline V lookup: CDR1 GTSNPN, CDR2 SVGIG (reference sequence). This CDR3 contains 15 residues. The V gene lost 4 bases and the J gene lost 5 bases, with 17 bases spanning the gap. The CDR3 DNA reads TGTGCCTGGAAGGGTTTGCAGGAGGGAACCGGGGAGCTGTTTTTT. This gives the protein CAWKGLQEGTGELFF.

J is TRBJ2-7 and V is TRBV12-5, with TRBD1 matching 10 bases. CDR3 length: 13 residues. Losses at the gene ends were 5 bases for V and 3 bases for J; bases not matched to a gene: 1. The germline CDR1 and CDR2 sequences are LGHNT and FRNRAP. The DNA of the CDR3 is TGTGCTAGTGGTCGGGACAGGGGCTACGAGCAGTACTTC. This codes for CASGRDRGYEQYF. Combining the CDR3 with reference TRBV12-5 and TRBJ2-7 gives the whole variable domain DARVTQTPRHKVTEMGQEVTMRCQPILGHNTVFWYRQTMMQGLELLAYFRNRAPLDDSGMPKDRFSAEMPDATLATLKIQPSEPRDSAVYFCASGRDRGYEQYFGPGTRLTVT.

The chain couples TRBV7-7 to TRBJ2-1, with TRBD2 matching 8 bases. CDR3 length equals 16 residues. V lost 5 bases to trimming and J lost 2 bases; unmatched junction nucleotides: 8. Per the germline V gene, CDR1 is SSHAT and CDR2 is FNYEAQ (reference sequence). The CDR3 nucleotides read TGTGCCAGCAGCGTCAGCCTAGCGGGCCCCTACAATGAGCAGTTCTTC. Amino acid sequence: CASSVSLAGPYNEQFF.

This chain connects TRBV10-2 to TRBJ2-7; D perhaps matches TRBD2 (7 bases). The V gene's germline CDR1 is WSHSY and CDR2 SAAADI. Trimming left V 5 bases short and J 4 bases short, with 15 bases between. CDR3 length equals 14 residues. CDR3 region: CASSQRGGWYEQYF. CDR3 coding DNA: TGCGCCAGCAGTCAAAGGGGGGGCTGGTACGAGCAGTACTTC.

V gene TRBV6-4 combines with J gene TRBJ2-7; D may be TRBD1 (6 bases). Per germline, CDR1 MRHNA and CDR2 SNTAGT. The V gene lost 3 bases and the J gene lost 3 bases, with 15 bases spanning the gap. The CDR3 has 15 amino acids. The CDR3 is CASSEHQGQLYEQYF. The CDR3 DNA follows: TGTGCCAGCAGTGAACACCAGGGACAACTCTACGAGCAGTACTTC.

The gene calls are TRBV6-5 and TRBJ1-1; TRBD1 aligns across 7 bases. After removal of 2 bases from V and 3 bases from J, the junction contained 3 bases not matched to a gene. CDR1 and CDR2 (germline): MNHEY, SVGAGI. CDR3 size: 14 residues. DNA for the CDR3: TGTGCCAGCAGTTACAGGACAGGCTACACTGAAGCTTTCTTT. It yields the protein CASSYRTGYTEAFF.

The chain carries TRBV11-1 and TRBJ2-2, with D possibly being TRBD2 (5 bases). Trimming pared 5 bases from V and 1 base from J, leaving 11 bases between. CDR3 length: 15 residues. Germline V gene lookup returns CDR1 SGHAT and CDR2 FQDESV (reference sequence). The CDR3 protein is CASSLRAGNTGELFF. Here the CDR3 DNA reads TGTGCCAGCAGCCTTCGTGCGGGGAACACCGGGGAGCTGTTTTTT.

The genes are TRBV18 and TRBJ1-2; 9 bases match TRBD1. This CDR3 spans 16 amino acids. Germline V lookup: CDR1 KGHSH, CDR2 LQKENI. Germline trimming cut 2 bases from V and 4 bases from J; bases unmatched to any gene: 8. CDR3 DNA: TGTGCCAGCTCACCAGCCCCAACAGGGGGCGGCTATGGCTACACCTTC. Its translation: CASSPAPTGGGYGYTF.

The CDR3 DNA follows: TGTGCCAGCAGCTCCGGTGGCAGGGTAGAAGGCTACACCTTC. Translating gives CASSSGGRVEGYTF. The rearrangement links TRBV5-4 to TRBJ1-2; tentatively, D is TRBD1 (5 bases). Germline V gene sequence: CDR1 SGHNT, CDR2 YYREEE (reference sequence). This CDR3 comprises 14 residues. Trimming cost V 3 bases and J 8 bases, with 17 bases left between them.

This rearrangement joins TRBV5-1 to TRBJ2-2; D is perhaps TRBD2 (5 bases). The germline V and J ends were trimmed by 4 bases and 5 bases, with 12 bases remaining between them. In germline, CDR1 is SGHRS, CDR2 YFSETQ. The CDR3 covers 14 residues. The CDR3: CASSALAATGELFF. CDR3 sequence (DNA): TGCGCCAGCAGCGCGCTAGCAGCTACCGGGGAGCTGTTTTTT.

V usage is TRBV20-1 and J usage is TRBJ1-2; D unclear. The germline V and J ends were trimmed by 6 bases and 8 bases, with 10 bases remaining between them. The germline V gene has CDR1 DFQATT and CDR2 SNEGSKA (reference sequence). The CDR3 extends over 10 amino acids. CDR3 amino acids: CSALGEGYTF. The CDR3 bases are TGCAGTGCCCTCGGGGAGGGCTACACCTTC.

This chain joins TRBV4-1 and TRBJ2-1; no firm D call. The CDR3 covers 13 residues. The germline V and J ends were trimmed by 0 bases and 8 bases, with 8 bases remaining between them. The germline CDR1 and CDR2 sequences are MGHRA and YSYEKL. This CDR3 is CASSQELYYEQFF. The CDR3 DNA reads TGCGCCAGCAGCCAAGAACTTTATTATGAGCAGTTCTTC.

This clone was counted once. The chain couples TRBV5-6 to TRBJ1-4; D not certain. V lost 2 bases and J 2 bases, leaving 4 bases between the germline ends. Germline V CDR1 and CDR2: SGHDT, YYEEEE. The CDR3 runs 13 residues. The CDR3 sequence is CASSFPTNEKLFF. CDR3 DNA: TGTGCCAGCAGCTTCCCGACTAATGAAAAACTGTTTTTT.

CDR3 bases: TGTGCCAGCAGCTTGGCGGGGTCGGGGTCGCACACTGAAGCTTTCTTT. It encodes CASSLAGSGSHTEAFF. V is TRBV11-1 and J is TRBJ1-1; no clear D. CDR3 size: 16 residues. Trimming removed 3 bases at V and 3 bases at J, with 17 bases between. Germline V lookup: CDR1 SGHAT, CDR2 FQDESV (reference sequence).

The chain is built from TRBV5-1 and TRBJ1-2, with D possibly TRBD1 on 5 matching bases. Germline CDR1 reads SGHRS; CDR2 reads YFSETQ. V was clipped by 4 bases and J by 3 bases, with 13 bases between them. There are 14 residues in the CDR3. Written as DNA, the CDR3 is TGCGCCAGCAGCCTGGGGGGGGACGACTATGGCTACACCTTC. Amino acids: CASSLGGDDYGYTF.

This clone has a single count. The V gene is TRBV7-9, the J gene TRBJ1-4, with D possibly being TRBD1 (6 bases). CDR3 length: 15 amino acids. Trimming removed 2 bases at V and 4 bases at J, with 11 bases between. Germline CDR1 and CDR2: SEHNR and FQNEAQ (reference sequence). Here the CDR3 DNA reads TGTGCCAGCAGCTTAATCGGACAGATTAATGAAAAACTGTTTTTT. Protein: CASSLIGQINEKLFF.

The gene calls are TRBV7-4 and TRBJ1-5; TRBD1 is a possible D gene (5 bases). V lost 5 bases to trimming and J lost 7 bases, with 18 bases between them. The CDR3 runs to 15 residues. Per germline, CDR1 SGHVT and CDR2 SQSDAQ. CDR3 amino acids: CASSVIQGNRQPQHF. The CDR3 DNA follows: TGTGCCAGCAGCGTTATTCAGGGAAACAGACAGCCCCAGCATTTT. Full variable domain (rest looked up from reference TRBV7-4 and TRBJ1-5): GAGVSQSPRYKVAKRGRDVALRCDSISGHVTLYWYRQTLGQGSEVLTYSQSDAQRDKSGRPSGRFSAERPERSVSTLKIQRTEQGDSAVYLCASSVIQGNRQPQHFGDGTRLSIL.